The 23 T cell receptor beta chains below all came from one sample that was sequenced in a study of blood T cell repertoires in COVID-19. Profiling relied on immunoSEQ multiplex PCR, and the TCRdb table lists in-frame clones only, not all of them. The data show around 100,000 clones, with roughly 80% seen just once and approximately 1.5% held by the top ten. Source material: peripheral blood. The receptors come from a man between 45 and 60 years old with acute or convalescent COVID-19.

This chain uses TRBV6-2 or TRBV6-3 with TRBJ2-7; D unclear. Trimming took 2 bases from V and 6 from J, leaving 8 bases between them. Germline V lookup: CDR1 MNHEY, CDR2 SVGEGT. The CDR3 contains 12 residues. The CDR3 DNA reads TGTGCCAGCAGTTACGAGGCCCGCGAGCAGTACGTC. Its translation is CASSYEAREQYV.

This clone has a handful of counts. This sequence joins TRBV6-6 and TRBJ2-2; 11 positions agree with TRBD2. With 6 bases clipped from V and 4 bases from J, the junction kept 7 bases outside the gene matches. Germline V gives CDR1 MNHNY, CDR2 SVGAGI (reference sequence). The length of the CDR3 is 16 residues. The CDR3 region has the DNA TGTGCCAGCAGCCTTCTAGCGGGGGGTCCCACCGGGGAGCTGTTTTTT. This sequence encodes CASSLLAGGPTGELFF.

In this sample, this clone turned up a few times. The chain links TRBV2 to TRBJ1-5, with 12 nucleotides matching TRBD1. Losses at the gene ends were 5 bases for V and 6 bases for J; bases not matched to a gene: 5. Germline-derived CDR1 and CDR2 are SNHLY and FYNNEI. The length of the CDR3 is 15 residues. The DNA for the CDR3 is TGTGCCAGCAGTTCGGGACAGGGGGCCGTTCAGCCCCAGCATTTT. This gives the protein CASSSGQGAVQPQHF.

This chain uses TRBV5-5 with TRBJ1-4, with D unclear. The ends were cut back, 0 bases at V and 8 bases at J, with 11 bases in the middle. CDR1 is SGHKS, CDR2 YYEKEE, per germline (reference sequence). The CDR3 has 14 amino acids. The CDR3 sequence is CASSLGGPREKLFF. In DNA, the CDR3 is TGTGCCAGCAGCTTGGGCGGTCCGAGGGAAAAACTGTTTTTT.

The V call is TRBV2, the J call TRBJ1-2; no clear D. Germline V lookup: CDR1 SNHLY, CDR2 FYNNEI. The CDR3 extends over 16 amino acids. The V gene lost 2 bases and the J gene lost 0 bases, with 13 bases spanning the gap. CDR3 loop: CASSESRSGANYGYTF. CDR3 in DNA: TGTGCCAGCAGTGAATCCCGTTCCGGAGCTAACTATGGCTACACCTTC.

This clone has only a few counts. The chain has TRBV5-6 and TRBJ2-7, with a tentative D call TRBD1 (6 bases). Germline V lookup: CDR1 SGHDT, CDR2 YYEEEE. The V and J ends lost 6 bases and 0 bases respectively, with 13 bases between them. This CDR3 region has 14 residues. Here the CDR3 reads CASTATDSSYEQYV. The CDR3 region has the DNA TGTGCCAGCACCGCAACGGACAGCTCCTACGAGCAGTACGTC.

V and J are TRBV6-5 and TRBJ1-5, with TRBD1 matching over 10 bases. J gave up 3 bases and V 4 bases, and 3 bases lay outside the gene matches. The CDR3 extends over 15 amino acids. Germline values: CDR1 MNHEY, CDR2 SVGAGI. Here the CDR3 reads CASSWTGGSNQPQHF. CDR3 in DNA: TGTGCCAGCAGTTGGACAGGGGGTTCCAATCAGCCCCAGCATTTT.

The V gene is TRBV12-3 or TRBV12-4, the J gene TRBJ1-2, with TRBD1 matching 8 bases. The V and J ends lost 1 base and 6 bases, in that order; junction bases with no gene match: 1. CDR3 size: 13 residues. The CDR3 sequence is CASSLGTGHGYTF. DNA of the CDR3: TGTGCCAGCAGTTTAGGGACAGGGCATGGCTACACCTTC.

This clone was recorded a few times. This chain connects TRBV4-1 to TRBJ1-2, with 7 bases lining up with TRBD1. The CDR3 extends over 15 amino acids. Germline V gene data show CDR1 as MGHRA and CDR2 as YSYEKL. V was clipped by 1 base and J by 3 bases; unmatched bases: 5. The CDR3 nucleotides are TGCGCCAGCAGCCAAGGTTTCAGGGGGGACTATGGCTACACCTTC. Protein sequence: CASSQGFRGDYGYTF.

Only a few counts were recorded for this clone. This chain links TRBV5-4 with TRBJ2-3, with D maybe TRBD2 (7 bases). The CDR3 contains 15 residues. The germline CDR1 and CDR2 sequences are SGHNT and YYREEE (reference sequence). Trimming cost V 4 bases and J 1 base, with 13 bases left between them. The CDR3 region is CASSRPGGGTDTQYF. The CDR3 nucleotides read TGTGCCAGCAGCCGACCGGGGGGCGGCACAGATACGCAGTATTTT.

The chain couples TRBV4-2 to TRBJ1-2, with 9 nucleotides matching TRBD1. Germline V lookup: CDR1 LGHNA, CDR2 YNFKEQ. V dropped 0 bases and J dropped 6; count of bases not matched to a gene: 8. The CDR3 has 16 residues. CDR3 in amino acids: CASSQDRDRVWHGYTF. The DNA of the CDR3 is TGTGCCAGCAGCCAAGATCGGGACAGGGTATGGCATGGCTACACCTTC.

The V call is TRBV6-5, the J call TRBJ1-6; 10 nucleotides line up with TRBD1. The CDR3 runs 14 residues. V was clipped by 6 bases and J by 10 bases; unmatched bases: 6. From germline, CDR1 is MNHEY and CDR2 SVGAGI. The CDR3 nucleotides read TGTGCCAGCAGGTACCCGGGACAGGGGTCACCCCTCCACTTT. Translating gives CASRYPGQGSPLHF.

Only one count was recorded for this clone. The chain employs TRBV5-1 and TRBJ2-3, with 8 bases matching TRBD1. Unmatched junction bases numbered 7, after V lost 0 bases and J lost 1 base. The CDR3 spans 17 residues. CDR1 is SGHRS, CDR2 YFSETQ, per germline. CDR3 nucleotides: TGCGCCAGCAGCTTGGCTCACTGGGGACAGGGCACAGATACGCAGTATTTT. Protein: CASSLAHWGQGTDTQYF.

This clone was detected once. This chain uses TRBV24-1 with TRBJ1-2, with 8 bases matching TRBD1. CDR1 and CDR2 (germline): KGHDR, SFDVKD. The V segment lost 4 bases and the J segment 4 bases; nucleotides outside the gene matches: 4. The CDR3 totals 14 residues. The CDR3 loop is CATSEPGGGYGYTF. For the CDR3, the DNA is TGTGCCACCAGTGAACCAGGGGGCGGCTATGGCTACACCTTC.

CDR3 protein: CASSFEGGGTGTEQFF. The DNA for the CDR3 is TGCGCCAGCAGCTTCGAGGGGGGCGGGACAGGGACTGAGCAGTTCTTC. This chain joins TRBV5-1 and TRBJ2-1, with 9 bases aligning to TRBD1. From germline, CDR1 is SGHRS and CDR2 YFSETQ. This CDR3 is built from 16 residues. Trimming cost V 2 bases and J 9 bases; bases outside gene matches: 12. Filled out from reference TRBV5-1 and TRBJ2-1, the complete variable domain reads KAGVTQTPRYLIKTRGQQVTLSCSPISGHRSVSWYQQTPGQGLQFLFEYFSETQRNKGNFPGRFSGRQFSNSRSEMNVSTLELGDSALYLCASSFEGGGTGTEQFFGPGTRLTVL.

This clone was detected only once. One end of the junction is discordant with germline, which a read error may explain. The CDR3 DNA sequence: TGTGCCTGGAGTGTAGGGGTGTCTGAGGCTTTCTTT. It yields the protein CAWSVGVSEAFF. The rearrangement links TRBV30 to TRBJ1-1, with D possibly matching TRBD1 (5 bases). The CDR3 extends over 12 amino acids. CDR1 and CDR2 from the germline V gene are GTSNPN and SVGIG (reference sequence). The complete variable domain, with remaining parts taken from reference TRBV30 and TRBJ1-1, reads SQTIHQWPATLVQPVGSPLSLECTVEGTSNPNLYWYRQAAGRGLQLLFYSVGIGQISSEVPQNLSASRPQDRQFILSSKKLLLSDSGFYLCAWSVGVSEAFFGQGTRLTVV.

This clone was seen once. A read error may account for a junction end that differs from germline. This rearrangement joins TRBV19 to TRBJ1-2, with 10 bases lining up with TRBD1. In germline, CDR1 is LNHDA, CDR2 SQIVND (reference sequence). The CDR3 sequence is 14 residues long. CDR3 DNA: TGTGCCAGTAGTCCGGGACAGGGGTTGGATGGCTACACCTTT. This translates into CASSPGQGLDGYTF.

This chain uses TRBV6-5 with TRBJ2-3, with unresolved D. V was cut by 5 bases and J by 3 bases, with 9 bases left in between. In germline, CDR1 is MNHEY, CDR2 SVGAGI. The CDR3 length is 13 residues. In DNA form, the CDR3 reads TGTGCCAGCAGTCTAGATTTGACAGATACGCAGTATTTT. Its protein is CASSLDLTDTQYF.

This chain joins TRBV6-5 and TRBJ1-6, with TRBD1 matching over 9 bases. The CDR3 has 15 residues. Germline V gene sequence: CDR1 MNHEY, CDR2 SVGAGI. Trimming took 0 bases from V and 8 from J; bases not matched to a gene: 2. As DNA, the CDR3 is TGTGCCAGCAGTTACTCGAGACAGGGGGATTCACCCCTCCACTTT. As protein: CASSYSRQGDSPLHF.

The chain uses TRBV5-1 and TRBJ1-1; 7 nucleotides agree with TRBD1. The CDR3 covers 16 residues. Germline lookup yields CDR1 SGHRS and CDR2 YFSETQ. V shed 4 bases, J shed 3 bases, and the junction held 12 bases outside the gene matches. For the CDR3, the DNA is TGCGCCAGCAGCGCCCCCACAGGGGCCGGGGACACTGAAGCTTTCTTT. This codes for CASSAPTGAGDTEAFF.

The J gene is TRBJ2-2, the V gene TRBV6-6; D uncertain. The CDR3 length is 12 residues. The V end was cut by 6 bases, the J end by 4 bases, with 6 bases between. Germline V gives CDR1 MNHNY, CDR2 SVGAGI (reference sequence). In DNA form, the CDR3 reads TGTGCCAGCAGATCATTCACCGGGGAGCTGTTTTTT. As protein: CASRSFTGELFF.

This clone was recorded once. J is TRBJ1-2 and V is TRBV20-1; 8 bases fit TRBD1. CDR3 length equals 11 residues. Germline V CDR1 and CDR2: DFQATT, SNEGSKA (reference sequence). The V segment lost 7 bases and the J segment 8 bases; nucleotides outside the gene matches: 6. CDR3 sequence (DNA): TGCAGTGGGACAGGGTATGAGGGCTACACCTTC. Translated, it gives CSGTGYEGYTF.

The chain carries TRBV28 and TRBJ1-1; the D gene is possibly TRBD1 (5 bases). Looked up from germline, CDR1 is MDHEN and CDR2 is SYDVKM. Trimming cost V 0 bases and J 0 bases, with 11 bases left between them. The CDR3 totals 16 residues. CDR3 loop: CASSLWGQPLNTEAFF. The CDR3 coding sequence is TGTGCCAGCAGTTTATGGGGGCAGCCTCTGAACACTGAAGCTTTCTTT.